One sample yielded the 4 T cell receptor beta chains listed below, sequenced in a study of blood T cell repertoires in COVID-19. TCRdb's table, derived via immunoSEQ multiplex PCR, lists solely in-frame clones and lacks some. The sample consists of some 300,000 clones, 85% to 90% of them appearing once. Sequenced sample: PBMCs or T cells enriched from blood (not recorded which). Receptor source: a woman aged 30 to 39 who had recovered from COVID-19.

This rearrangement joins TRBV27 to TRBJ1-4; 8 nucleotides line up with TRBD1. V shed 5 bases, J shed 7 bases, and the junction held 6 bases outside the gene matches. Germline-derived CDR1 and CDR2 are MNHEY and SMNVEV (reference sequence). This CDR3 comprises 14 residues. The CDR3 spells CASSDRGGGEKLFF. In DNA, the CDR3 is TGTGCCAGCAGTGACAGGGGAGGGGGTGAAAAACTGTTTTTT.

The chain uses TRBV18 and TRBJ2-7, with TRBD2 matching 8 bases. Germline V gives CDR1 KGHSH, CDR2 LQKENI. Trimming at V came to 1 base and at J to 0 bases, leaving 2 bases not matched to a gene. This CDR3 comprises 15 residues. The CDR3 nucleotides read TGTGCCAGCTCACCACTAGCGGGAAACTCCTACGAGCAGTACTTC. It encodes CASSPLAGNSYEQYF.

The CDR3 sequence is CASRGDRGLEYF. The CDR3 DNA is TGTGCCAGTCGAGGAGACAGGGGGCTGGAGTACTTC. V and J are TRBV19 and TRBJ2-7, with 10 bases aligning to TRBD1. The CDR3 has 12 residues. V was pared by 8 bases and J by 11 bases, with 9 bases of the junction left unmatched. The germline V gene encodes CDR1 LNHDA and CDR2 SQIVND (reference sequence).

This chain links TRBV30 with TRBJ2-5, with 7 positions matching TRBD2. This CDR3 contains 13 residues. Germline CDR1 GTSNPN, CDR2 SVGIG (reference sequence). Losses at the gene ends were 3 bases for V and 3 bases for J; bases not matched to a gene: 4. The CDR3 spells CAWRGGEKETQYF. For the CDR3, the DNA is TGTGCCTGGAGGGGGGGGGAGAAAGAGACCCAGTACTTC.